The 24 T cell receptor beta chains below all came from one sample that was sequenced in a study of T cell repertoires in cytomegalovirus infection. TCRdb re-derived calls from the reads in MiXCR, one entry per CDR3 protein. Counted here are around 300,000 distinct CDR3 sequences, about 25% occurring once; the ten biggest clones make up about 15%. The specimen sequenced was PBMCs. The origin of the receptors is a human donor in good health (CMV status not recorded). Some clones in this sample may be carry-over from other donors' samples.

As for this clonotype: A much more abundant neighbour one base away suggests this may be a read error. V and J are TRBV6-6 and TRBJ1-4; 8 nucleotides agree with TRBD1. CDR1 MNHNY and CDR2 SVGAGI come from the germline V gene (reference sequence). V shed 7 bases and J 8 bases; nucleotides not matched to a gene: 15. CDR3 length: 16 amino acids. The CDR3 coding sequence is TGTGCCAGCAAAATCTCCAGGGGGCAGAAGCGAGAAAAACTGTTTTTT. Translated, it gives CASKISRGQKREKLFF.

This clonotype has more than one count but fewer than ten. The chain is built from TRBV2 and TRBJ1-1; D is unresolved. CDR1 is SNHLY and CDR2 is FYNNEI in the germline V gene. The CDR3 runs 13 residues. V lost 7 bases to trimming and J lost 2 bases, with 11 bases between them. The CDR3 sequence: CASISDGNTEAFF. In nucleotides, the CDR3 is TGTGCCAGCATTTCGGACGGAAACACTGAAGCTTTCTTT.

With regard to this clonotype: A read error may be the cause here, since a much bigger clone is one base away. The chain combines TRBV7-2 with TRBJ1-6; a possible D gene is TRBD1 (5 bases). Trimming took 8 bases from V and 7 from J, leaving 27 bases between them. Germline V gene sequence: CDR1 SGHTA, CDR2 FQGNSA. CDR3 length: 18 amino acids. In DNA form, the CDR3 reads TGTGCCAGCCGCCCATACACTCCGGGACCGGTCTCCAATTCACCCCTCCACTTT. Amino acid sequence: CASRPYTPGPVSNSPLHF.

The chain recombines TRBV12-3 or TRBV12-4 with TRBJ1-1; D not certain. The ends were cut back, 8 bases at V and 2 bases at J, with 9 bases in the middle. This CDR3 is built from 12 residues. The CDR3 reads CASSQRNTEAFF. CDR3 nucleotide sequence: TGTGCCAGCTCCCAGCGTAACACTGAAGCTTTCTTT.

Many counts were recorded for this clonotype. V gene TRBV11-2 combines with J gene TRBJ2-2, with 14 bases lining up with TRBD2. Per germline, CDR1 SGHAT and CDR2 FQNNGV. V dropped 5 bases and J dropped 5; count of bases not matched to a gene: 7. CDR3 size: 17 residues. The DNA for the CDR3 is TGTGCCAGCAGCCTCGGACTAGCGGGGGGTATGACCGGGGAGCTGTTTTTT. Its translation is CASSLGLAGGMTGELFF.

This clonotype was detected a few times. CDR3 sequence: CASSLWGGADQPQHF. The CDR3 nucleotides are TGTGCCAGCAGCTTATGGGGGGGCGCGGATCAGCCCCAGCATTTT. J is TRBJ1-5 and V is TRBV7-2, with a weak D call TRBD1 (6 bases). This CDR3 is built from 15 residues. The germline V gene encodes CDR1 SGHTA and CDR2 FQGNSA. Trimming took 2 bases from V and 5 from J, leaving 13 bases between them.

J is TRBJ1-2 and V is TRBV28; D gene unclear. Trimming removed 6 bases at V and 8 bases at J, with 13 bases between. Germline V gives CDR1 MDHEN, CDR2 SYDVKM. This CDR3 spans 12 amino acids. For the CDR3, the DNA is TGTGCCAGCAGACTACCATCCGGCGGCTACACCTTC. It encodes CASRLPSGGYTF.

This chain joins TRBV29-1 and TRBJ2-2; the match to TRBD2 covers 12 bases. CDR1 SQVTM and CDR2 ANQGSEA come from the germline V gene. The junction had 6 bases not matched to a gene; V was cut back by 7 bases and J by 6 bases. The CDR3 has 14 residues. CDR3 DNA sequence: TGCAGCGCTCTAGCGGGAGGGCCACCCGGGGAGCTGTTTTTT. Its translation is CSALAGGPPGELFF.

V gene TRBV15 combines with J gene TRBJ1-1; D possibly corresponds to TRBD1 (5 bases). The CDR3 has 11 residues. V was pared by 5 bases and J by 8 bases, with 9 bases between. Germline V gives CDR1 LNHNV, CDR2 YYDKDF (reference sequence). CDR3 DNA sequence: TGTGCCACCAGCCGAGGACAAGAAGCTTTCTTT. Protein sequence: CATSRGQEAFF.

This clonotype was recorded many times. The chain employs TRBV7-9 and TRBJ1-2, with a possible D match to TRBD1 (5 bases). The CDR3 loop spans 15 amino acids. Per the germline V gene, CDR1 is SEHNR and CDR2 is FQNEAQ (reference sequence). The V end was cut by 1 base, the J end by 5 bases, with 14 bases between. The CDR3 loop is CASSLGVSGQYGYTF. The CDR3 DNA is TGTGCCAGCAGCTTAGGAGTTTCAGGGCAGTATGGCTACACCTTC. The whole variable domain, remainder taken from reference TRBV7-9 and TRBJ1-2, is DTGVSQNPRHKITKRGQNVTFRCDPISEHNRLYWYRQTLGQGPEFLTYFQNEAQLEKSRLLSDRFSAERPKGSFSTLEIQRTEQGDSAMYLCASSLGVSGQYGYTFGSGTRLTVV.

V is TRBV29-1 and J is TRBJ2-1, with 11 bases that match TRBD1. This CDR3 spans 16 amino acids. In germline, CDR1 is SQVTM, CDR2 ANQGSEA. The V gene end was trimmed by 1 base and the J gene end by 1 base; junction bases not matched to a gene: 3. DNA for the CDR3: TGCAGCGTTGAAGGGACAGGGGGCGAATCCTACAATGAGCAGTTCTTC. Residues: CSVEGTGGESYNEQFF.

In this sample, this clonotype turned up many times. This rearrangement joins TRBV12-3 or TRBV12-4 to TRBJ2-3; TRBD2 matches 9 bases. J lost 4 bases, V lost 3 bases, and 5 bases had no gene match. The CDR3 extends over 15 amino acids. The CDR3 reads CASSFGGGAADTQYF. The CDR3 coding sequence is TGTGCCAGCAGTTTCGGCGGGGGGGCCGCAGATACGCAGTATTTT.

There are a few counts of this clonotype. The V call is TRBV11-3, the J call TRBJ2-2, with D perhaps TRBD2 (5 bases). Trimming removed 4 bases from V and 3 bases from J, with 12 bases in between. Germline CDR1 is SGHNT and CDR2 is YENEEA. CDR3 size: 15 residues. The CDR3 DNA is TGTGCCAGCAGCTATCGGGGTTTGGACACCGGGGAGCTGTTTTTT. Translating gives CASSYRGLDTGELFF.

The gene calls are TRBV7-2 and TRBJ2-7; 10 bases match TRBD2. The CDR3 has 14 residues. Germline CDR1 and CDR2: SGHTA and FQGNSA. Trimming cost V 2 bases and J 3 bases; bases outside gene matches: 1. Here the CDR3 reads CASSLLAGVYEQYV. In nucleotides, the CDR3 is TGTGCCAGCAGCTTACTAGCGGGGGTCTACGAGCAGTACGTC.

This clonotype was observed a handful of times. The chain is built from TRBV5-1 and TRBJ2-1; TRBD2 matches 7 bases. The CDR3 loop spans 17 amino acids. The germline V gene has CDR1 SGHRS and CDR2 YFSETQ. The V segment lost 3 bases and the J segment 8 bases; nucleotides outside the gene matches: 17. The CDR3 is CASSSGLGSGQYDEQFF. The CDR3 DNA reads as TGCGCCAGCAGCTCGGGCCTCGGTAGCGGGCAATACGATGAGCAGTTCTTC.

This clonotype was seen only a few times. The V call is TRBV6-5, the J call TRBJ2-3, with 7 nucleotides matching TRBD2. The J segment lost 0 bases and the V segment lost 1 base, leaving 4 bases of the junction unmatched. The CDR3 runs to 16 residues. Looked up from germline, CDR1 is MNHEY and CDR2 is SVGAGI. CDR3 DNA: TGTGCCAGCAGTTACTTTGGACTAGGGAGCACAGATACGCAGTATTTT. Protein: CASSYFGLGSTDTQYF.

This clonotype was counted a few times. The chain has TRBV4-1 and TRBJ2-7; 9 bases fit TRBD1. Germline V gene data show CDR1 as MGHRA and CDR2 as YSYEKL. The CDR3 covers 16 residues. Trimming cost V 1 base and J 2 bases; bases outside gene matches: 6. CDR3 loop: CASSQGGDRATYEQYF. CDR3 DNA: TGCGCCAGCAGCCAAGGGGGGGACAGGGCGACCTACGAGCAGTACTTC.

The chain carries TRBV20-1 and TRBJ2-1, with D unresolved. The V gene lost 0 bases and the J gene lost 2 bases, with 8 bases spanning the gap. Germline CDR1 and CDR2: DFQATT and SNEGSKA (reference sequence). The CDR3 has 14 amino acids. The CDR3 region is CSAREVTAYNEQFF. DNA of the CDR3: TGCAGTGCTAGAGAAGTGACTGCCTACAATGAGCAGTTCTTC.

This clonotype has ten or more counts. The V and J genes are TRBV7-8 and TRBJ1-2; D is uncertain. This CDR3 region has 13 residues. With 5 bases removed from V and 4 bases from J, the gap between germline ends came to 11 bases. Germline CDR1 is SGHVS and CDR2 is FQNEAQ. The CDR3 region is CASSPPSPYGYTF. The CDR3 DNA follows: TGTGCCAGCAGCCCGCCCAGCCCCTATGGCTACACCTTC.

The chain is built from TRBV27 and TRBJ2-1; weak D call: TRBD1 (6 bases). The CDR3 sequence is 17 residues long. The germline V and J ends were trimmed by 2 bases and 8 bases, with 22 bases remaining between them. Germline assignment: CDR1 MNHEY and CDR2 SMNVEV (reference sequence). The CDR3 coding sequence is TGTGCCAGCAGTTTAATAGGTGGGCAGGGGCTAAGGGATGAGCAGTTCTTC. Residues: CASSLIGGQGLRDEQFF.

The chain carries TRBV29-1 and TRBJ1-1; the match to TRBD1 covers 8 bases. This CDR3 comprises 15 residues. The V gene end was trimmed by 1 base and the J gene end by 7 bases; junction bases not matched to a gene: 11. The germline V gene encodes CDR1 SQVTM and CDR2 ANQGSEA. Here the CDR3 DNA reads TGCAGCGTTGAAGCGATGAACAGGGGGGAGATTGAAGCTTTCTTT. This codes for CSVEAMNRGEIEAFF.

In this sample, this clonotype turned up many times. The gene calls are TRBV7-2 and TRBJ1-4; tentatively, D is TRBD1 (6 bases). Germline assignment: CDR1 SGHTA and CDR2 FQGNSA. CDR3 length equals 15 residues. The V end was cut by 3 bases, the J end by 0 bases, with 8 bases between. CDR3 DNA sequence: TGTGCCAGCAGCTTGCAGGGGACAACTAATGAAAAACTGTTTTTT. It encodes CASSLQGTTNEKLFF.

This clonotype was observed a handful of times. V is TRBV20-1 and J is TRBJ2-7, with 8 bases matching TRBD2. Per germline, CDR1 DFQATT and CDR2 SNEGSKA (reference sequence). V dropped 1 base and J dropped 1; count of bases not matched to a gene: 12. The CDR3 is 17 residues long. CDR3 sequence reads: CSARAPAGGGTSYEQYF. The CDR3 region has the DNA TGCAGTGCTAGAGCCCCTGCGGGCGGGGGGACTTCCTACGAGCAGTACTTC.

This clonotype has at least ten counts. In DNA, the CDR3 is TGTGCCAGCAGCTTAAGAGGCAATGAGCAGTTCTTC. Residues: CASSLRGNEQFF. The chain joins TRBV7-8 to TRBJ2-1; D unresolved. Germline CDR1 reads SGHVS; CDR2 reads FQNEAQ. There are 12 residues in the CDR3. The V end lost 2 bases, the J end lost 6 bases, and 5 bases lay between the germline ends.